The clone carrying this T cell receptor (beta chain) was counted many times. The sample belongs to a study of T cells in Graves' hyperthyroidism and ophthalmopathy. Study context: The blood sample was taken at first diagnosis, before treatment began.

RNA transcripts gave rise to amplified TCR beta CDR3 regions. The primer set for the first-round RT-PCR of the TCR CDR3 was HTBI. TCRdb fed the multiplex PCR reads into MiXCR, producing one record per CDR3 protein. The sample lists 350,000 to 450,000 distinct CDR3 sequences; about a sixth were seen once. Diagnosis of hyperthyroidism was new in patients aged 18 to 65, and its duration was under 2 months. From germline, CDR1 is SGHVS and CDR2 FQNEAQ. Between the trimmed V and J ends, which lost 6 bases and 5 bases, there was a span of 16 bases. The CDR3 has 14 amino acids. The chain employs TRBV7-8 and TRBJ2-5; tentative D call: TRBD2 (6 bases). The TCR originated in a woman younger than 45 with Graves' hyperthyroidism that later progressed to Graves' ophthalmopathy. Material: blood. DNA of the CDR3: TGTGCCAGCAGTATGAGGGACTCCGGGGAGACCCAGTACTTC. This translates into CASSMRDSGETQYF.